The present TCR beta chain was sequenced within a study of CD8+CD57+ T cells in acquired aplastic anemia. This clonotype has more than one count but fewer than ten. Sequencing was done on patients that had shown CD8+CD57+ cell expansion by flow cytometry. No patient had been given any therapy when blood was sampled. Profiling of TCR beta VDJ combinations and CDR3 sequences used genomic DNA as template. Each CDR3 protein is one row after TCRdb ran MiXCR on the reads. This sample carries 150,000 or so distinct CDR3 sequences, about half of them seen once, and the ten largest clones take 2.5% to 4%. This TCR derives from a human donor with aplastic anemia. Sequencing was carried out using sorted CD4+, CD8+, or CD8+CD57+ T cells (not recorded which) from PBMCs.

The CDR3 sequence is CATSEVDQGRANQPQHF. The CDR3 DNA reads as TGTGCCACCAGTGAGGTCGACCAGGGTAGGGCGAATCAGCCCCAGCATTTT. The V and J genes are TRBV24-1 and TRBJ1-5, with D possibly TRBD1 on 5 matching bases. Germline CDR1 KGHDR, CDR2 SFDVKD. With 4 bases removed from V and 4 bases from J, the gap between germline ends came to 19 bases. The CDR3 has 17 residues.